This is a list of T cell receptor beta chains from one sample in a study of OX40 agonist ivuxolimab in advanced cancers. The assay was immunoSEQ multiplex PCR, and TCRdb's table has in-frame clones only and misses some. The data contain 77,000 or so clones, 90% of them seen just once; the ten biggest clones take up 1.5% to 2%. This sample comprised CD4+ or CD8+ T cells sorted from blood, obtained in a trial of the OX40 agonist ivuxolimab. All receptors derive from an adult with an advanced solid tumor such as melanoma, head and neck, liver or kidney cancer. The CDR3 runs from the conserved cysteine through the conserved F or W. A D gene is named only where the DNA matches it firmly. Expanded clones get a size class; other rows say once, few or many, or leave the size out.

D gene | J gene | clone size | V gene | CDR3 protein | CDR3 DNA
TRBD2 | TRBJ2-3 | . | TRBV11-3 | CASSLVAGYTDTQYF | TGTGCCAGCAGCTTAGTAGCGGGATACACAGATACGCAGTATTTT
. | TRBJ2-5 | . | TRBV28 | CASSLRAVETQYF | TGTGCCAGCAGTCTCCGGGCGGTAGAGACCCAGTACTTC
. | TRBJ2-1 | once | TRBV11-2 | CASSWQMGVEQFF | TGTGCCAGCAGCTGGCAGATGGGGGTTGAGCAGTTCTTC
TRBD2 | TRBJ2-3 | . | TRBV6-6 | CASSYSAGPPNTQYF | TGTGCCAGCAGTTACTCAGCGGGGCCGCCGAATACGCAGTATTTT
TRBD1 | TRBJ1-5 | . | TRBV19 | CASSGQGGSNQPQHF | TGTGCCAGTAGTGGACAGGGGGGTAGCAATCAGCCCCAGCATTTT
TRBD1 | TRBJ2-7 | . | TRBV28 | CASTTTGGSSYEQYF | TGTGCCAGCACTACTACAGGGGGCAGCTCCTACGAGCAGTACTTC
. | TRBJ2-7 | . | TRBV15 | CATSRDGEANSYEQYF | TGTGCCACCAGCAGAGATGGTGAAGCCAACTCCTACGAGCAGTACTTC
. | TRBJ1-1 | . | TRBV28 | CASSFTGYMNTEAFF | TGTGCCAGCAGTTTTACAGGGTACATGAACACTGAAGCTTTCTTT
. | TRBJ1-5 | . | TRBV16 | CASSQSMGFFANQPQHF | TGTGCCAGCAGCCAATCAATGGGGTTCTTTGCCAATCAGCCCCAGCATTTT
. | TRBJ2-5 | . | TRBV2 | CASKREETQYF | TGTGCCAGCAAAAGAGAAGAGACCCAGTACTTC
TRBD1 | TRBJ2-2 | . | TRBV5-4 | CASSTGQGGPTGELFF | TGTGCCAGCAGCACGGGACAGGGAGGTCCGACCGGGGAGCTGTTTTTT
TRBD2 | TRBJ2-7 | . | TRBV27 | CASRPTSGGGYEQYF | TGTGCCAGCAGACCGACTAGCGGAGGAGGCTACGAGCAGTACTTC
. | TRBJ1-4 | . | TRBV28 | CASMPWTNEKLFF | TGTGCCAGCATGCCCTGGACTAATGAAAAACTGTTTTTT
. | TRBJ2-7 | . | TRBV30 | CAWRSGVPGEQYF | TGTGCCTGGAGGTCAGGGGTCCCCGGGGAGCAGTACTTC
. | TRBJ2-5 | . | TRBV5-1 | CASSIEPRGPNSRETQYF | TGCGCCAGCAGCATAGAGCCCCGGGGCCCGAACTCTAGGGAGACCCAGTACTTC
TRBD1 | TRBJ2-1 | once | TRBV5-1 | CASIRTGGGNEQFF | TGCGCCAGCATCAGGACAGGGGGAGGCAATGAGCAGTTCTTC
. | TRBJ1-6 | . | TRBV18 | CASSPHQQETLHF | TGTGCCAGCTCACCACACCAGCAGGAGACCCTCCACTTT
. | TRBJ1-2 | . | TRBV7-2 | CASSLDRAANYGYTF | TGTGCCAGCAGCTTAGACAGAGCAGCTAACTATGGCTACACCTTC
. | TRBJ1-5 | once | TRBV2 | CASRYRESQPQHF | TGTGCCAGCAGGTACAGGGAAAGTCAGCCCCAGCATTTT
. | TRBJ2-2 | . | TRBV19 | CASSIALNTGELFF | TGTGCCAGTAGTATAGCACTTAACACCGGGGAGCTGTTTTTT
. | TRBJ2-3 | . | TRBV18 | CASSPRGGTSTDTQYF | TGTGCCAGCTCACCACGCGGGGGCACTAGCACAGATACGCAGTATTTT
TRBD2 | TRBJ2-3 | . | TRBV5-1 | CASTWQGGGTDTQYF | TGCGCCAGCACGTGGCAGGGAGGGGGCACAGATACGCAGTATTTT
TRBD2 | TRBJ2-1 | . | TRBV28 | CASRTGVARGLADNEQFF | TGTGCCAGCAGGACAGGGGTGGCCAGGGGACTAGCGGATAATGAGCAGTTCTTC
. | TRBJ1-1 | once | TRBV30 | CAWTPWGYTEAFF | TGTGCCTGGACCCCTTGGGGATACACTGAAGCTTTCTTT
TRBD1 | TRBJ1-4 | . | TRBV5-8 | CASSLNPGTDEKLFF | TGTGCCAGCAGCCTAAACCCCGGGACAGATGAAAAACTGTTTTTT
. | TRBJ2-3 | . | TRBV5-4 | CASSLTDTQYF | TGTGCCAGCAGCCTCACAGATACGCAGTATTTT
. | TRBJ2-3 | . | TRBV7-2 | CASSLEAGHTDTQYF | TGTGCCAGCAGCTTAGAGGCGGGGCACACAGATACGCAGTATTTT
TRBD1 | TRBJ1-3 | . | TRBV6-5 | CASSRDRASGNTIYF | TGTGCCAGCAGTAGGGACAGGGCGTCTGGAAACACCATATATTTT
TRBD2 | TRBJ2-3 | . | TRBV7-9 | CASSPGLDPNTQYF | TGTGCCAGCAGCCCCGGACTAGATCCAAATACGCAGTATTTT
. | TRBJ2-7 | . | TRBV29-1 | CSVGIEDEQYF | TGCAGCGTTGGGATAGAGGACGAGCAGTACTTC
. | TRBJ1-2 | . | TRBV7-9 | CASSLDGVRGYTF | TGTGCCAGCAGCTTGGACGGAGTGCGGGGCTACACCTTC
TRBD1 | TRBJ2-5 | . | TRBV18 | CASSPQTGGKETQYF | TGTGCCAGCTCGCCGCAGACAGGGGGAAAAGAGACCCAGTACTTC
TRBD2 | TRBJ2-7 | . | TRBV7-2 | CASSPWEGRYEQYF | TGTGCCAGCAGCCCTTGGGAGGGTCGGTACGAGCAGTACTTC
. | TRBJ1-1 | . | TRBV7-9 | CASSLFSANDEAFF | TGTGCCAGCAGCTTATTCTCCGCCAACGATGAAGCTTTCTTT
TRBD2 | TRBJ2-5 | . | TRBV28 | CASSSLARIEETQYF | TGTGCCAGCAGTTCACTAGCGAGGATTGAAGAGACCCAGTACTTC
TRBD1 | TRBJ2-3 | . | TRBV7-7 | CASSFDRAADTQYF | TGTGCTAGCAGCTTTGACAGGGCGGCAGATACGCAGTATTTT
. | TRBJ2-3 | . | TRBV4-2 | CASSQPGYTDTQYF | TGTGCCAGCAGCCAACCGGGGTACACAGATACGCAGTATTTT
TRBD1 | TRBJ1-4 | once | TRBV30 | CAWSPQHTGVMKEKLFF | TGTGCCTGGAGTCCGCAACATACAGGGGTAATGAAAGAAAAACTGTTTTTT
. | TRBJ1-5 | . | TRBV2 | CASSRGTSNQPQHF | TGTGCCAGCAGTCGGGGCACTAGCAATCAGCCCCAGCATTTT
TRBD1 | TRBJ2-3 | . | TRBV5-1 | CASSLGTEQDTQYF | TGCGCCAGCAGCCTAGGGACAGAGCAAGATACGCAGTATTTT
. | TRBJ2-5 | . | TRBV9 | CASSVSQGPPRETQYF | TGTGCCAGCAGCGTAAGCCAGGGGCCCCCAAGAGAGACCCAGTACTTC
TRBD1 | TRBJ1-1 | . | TRBV5-8 | CASSRGQVTEAFF | TGTGCCAGCAGTCGTGGACAGGTCACTGAAGCTTTCTTT
. | TRBJ1-1 | . | TRBV7-6 | CASSLRIGRDTEAFF | TGTGCCAGCAGCTTACGAATCGGTAGGGATACTGAAGCTTTCTTT
. | TRBJ1-3 | . | TRBV5-1 | CASSLDSGLSGNTIYF | TGCGCCAGCAGCTTAGACAGCGGACTCTCTGGAAACACCATATATTTT